This T cell receptor beta chain was profiled in a study of T cell responses to AZD1222 COVID-19 vaccine. Produced via immunoSEQ multiplex PCR; TCRdb's table is partial and in-frame only. In the table there are tens of thousands of clones, about 90% of which are singletons. Per germline, CDR1 MNHEY and CDR2 SMNVEV (reference sequence). CDR3 length: 16 residues. Trimming removed 5 bases from V and 4 bases from J, with 15 bases in between. The chain carries TRBV27 and TRBJ1-6; possibly TRBD1 for D (5 bases). Sequenced here: peripheral blood, sampled on day 0 of AZD1222 vaccination. This receptor was identified in an adult in good health. In nucleotides, the CDR3 is TGTGCCAGCAGTCCCCGGGAGGGGTCTTATAATTCACCCCTCCACTTT. Translating gives CASSPREGSYNSPLHF.